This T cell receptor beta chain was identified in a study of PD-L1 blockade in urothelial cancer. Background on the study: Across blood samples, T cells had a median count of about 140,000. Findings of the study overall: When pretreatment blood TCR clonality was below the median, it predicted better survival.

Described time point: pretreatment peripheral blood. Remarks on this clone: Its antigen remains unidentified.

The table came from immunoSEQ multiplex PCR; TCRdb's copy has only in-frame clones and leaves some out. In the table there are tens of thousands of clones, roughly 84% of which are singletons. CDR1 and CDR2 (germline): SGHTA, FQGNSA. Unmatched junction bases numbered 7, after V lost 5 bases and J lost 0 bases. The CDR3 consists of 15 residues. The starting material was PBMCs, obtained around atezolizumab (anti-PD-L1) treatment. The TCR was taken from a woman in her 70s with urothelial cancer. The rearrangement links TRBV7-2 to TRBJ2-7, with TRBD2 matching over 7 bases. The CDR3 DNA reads TGTGCCAGCAGCGAACTAGCGACGAGCTCCTACGAGCAGTACTTC. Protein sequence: CASSELATSSYEQYF.